This T cell receptor (beta chain) came from a study of T-cell reconstitution after alpha-beta-depleted transplantation in children. V dropped 5 bases and J dropped 2; count of bases not matched to a gene: 18. Germline CDR1 is SGHAT and CDR2 is FQDESV (reference sequence). The CDR3 totals 18 residues. A library of TCRbeta sequences, prepared with unique molecular identifiers, was generated. MiXCR, applied by TCRdb to the PCR reads, yields one record per CDR3 protein. The sample consists of 500,000 to 600,000 distinct CDR3 sequences, approximately 29% of them appearing once. The sample consisted of PBMCs from the stem cell graft donor, taken from the stem cell graft. This receptor was obtained from a human donor who donated a stem cell graft to a child with aplastic anemia. V is TRBV11-1 and J is TRBJ2-7; the match to TRBD1 covers 7 bases. In nucleotides, the CDR3 is TGTGCCAGCAGCCAATACCCTGCCAGGGGGATCGGGGCCTACGAGCAGTACTTC. Encoded protein: CASSQYPARGIGAYEQYF.